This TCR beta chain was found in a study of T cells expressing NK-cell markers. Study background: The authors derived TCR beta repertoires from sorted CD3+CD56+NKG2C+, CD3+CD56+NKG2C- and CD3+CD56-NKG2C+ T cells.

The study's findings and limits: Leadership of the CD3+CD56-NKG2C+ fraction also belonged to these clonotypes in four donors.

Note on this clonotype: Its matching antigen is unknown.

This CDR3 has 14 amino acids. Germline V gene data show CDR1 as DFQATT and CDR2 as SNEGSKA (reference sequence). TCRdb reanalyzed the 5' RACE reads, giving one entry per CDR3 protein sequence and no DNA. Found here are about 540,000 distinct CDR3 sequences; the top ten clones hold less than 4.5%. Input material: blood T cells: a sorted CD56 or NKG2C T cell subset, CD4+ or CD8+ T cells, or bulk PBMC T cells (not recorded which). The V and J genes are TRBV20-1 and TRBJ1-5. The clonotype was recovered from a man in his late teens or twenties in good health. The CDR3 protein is CSPRLLADNQPQHF.